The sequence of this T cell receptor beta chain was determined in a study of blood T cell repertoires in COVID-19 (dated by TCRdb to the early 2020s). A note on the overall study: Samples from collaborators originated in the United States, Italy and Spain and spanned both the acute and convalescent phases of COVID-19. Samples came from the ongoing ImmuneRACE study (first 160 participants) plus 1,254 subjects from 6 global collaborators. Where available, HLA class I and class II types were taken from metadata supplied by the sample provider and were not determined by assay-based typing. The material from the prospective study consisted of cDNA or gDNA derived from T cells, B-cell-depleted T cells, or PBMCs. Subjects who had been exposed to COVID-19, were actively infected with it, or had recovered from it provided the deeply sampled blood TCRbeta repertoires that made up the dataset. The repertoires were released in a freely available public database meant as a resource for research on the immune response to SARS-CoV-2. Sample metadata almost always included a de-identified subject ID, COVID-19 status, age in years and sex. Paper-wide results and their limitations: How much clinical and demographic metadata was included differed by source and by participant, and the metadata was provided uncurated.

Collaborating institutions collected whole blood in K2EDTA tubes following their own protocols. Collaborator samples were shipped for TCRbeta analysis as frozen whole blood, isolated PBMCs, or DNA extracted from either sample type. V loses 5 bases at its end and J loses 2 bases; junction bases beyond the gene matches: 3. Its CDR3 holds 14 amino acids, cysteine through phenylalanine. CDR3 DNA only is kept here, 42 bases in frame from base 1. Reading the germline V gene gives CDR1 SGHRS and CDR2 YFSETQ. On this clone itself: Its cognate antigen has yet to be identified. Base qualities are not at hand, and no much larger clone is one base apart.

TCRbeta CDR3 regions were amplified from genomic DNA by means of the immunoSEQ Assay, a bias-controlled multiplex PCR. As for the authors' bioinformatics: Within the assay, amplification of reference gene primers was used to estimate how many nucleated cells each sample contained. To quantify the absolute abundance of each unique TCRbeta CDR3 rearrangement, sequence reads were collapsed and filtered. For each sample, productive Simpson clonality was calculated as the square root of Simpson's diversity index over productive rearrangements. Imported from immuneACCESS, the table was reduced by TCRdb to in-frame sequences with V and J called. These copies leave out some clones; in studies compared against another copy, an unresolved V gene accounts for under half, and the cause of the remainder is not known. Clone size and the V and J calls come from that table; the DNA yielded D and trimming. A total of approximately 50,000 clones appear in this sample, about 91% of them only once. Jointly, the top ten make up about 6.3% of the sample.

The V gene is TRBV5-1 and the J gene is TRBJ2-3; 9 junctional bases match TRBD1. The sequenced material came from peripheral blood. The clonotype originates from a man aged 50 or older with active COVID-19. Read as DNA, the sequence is TGCGCCAGCAGGACAGGGGGAGACACAGATACGCAGTATTTT. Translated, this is CASRTGGDTDTQYF.